This TCR beta chain was captured in a study of T cell repertoires in cytomegalovirus infection (dated by TCRdb to the late 2010s). Broadly, across the study: Peptide stimulations targeted recently identified HLA-C-restricted CMV epitopes, whose presentation resists viral immunomodulation, together with well-studied HLA-B-restricted epitopes. Donor HLA type was relevant to the analysis, because carriage of CMV infection together with the matching HLA type was indicated by public TCR beta signatures.

Based on the germline V gene, the CDR1 and CDR2 sequences are SGHAT and FQNNGV. Deletion took 0 bases off V and 2 bases off J, with a span of 8 bases between the germline ends. From the cysteine up to the phenylalanine, the CDR3 has a length of 14 residues. Only the CDR3 portion is preserved as DNA: 42 bases, with reading frame beginning at the first base. The label giving this sample's treatment or condition can be read as: in vitro stimulation with specific CMV peptide epitopes to enrich CMV-specific T cells. The sequencing machine was an Illumina HiSeq 1500. TCRdb ran its own pipeline on the public reads, namely fastp trimming at Q25 and MiXCR clone calling, and kept in-frame beta chains. Identical CDR3 proteins give one entry, which carries the most common genes and DNA. The sample table contains around 71,000 distinct CDR3 sequences; only one count was recorded for 20% of them. About 63% of the sample comes from the top ten.

What the work shows at the level of the full study, not this receptor alone: In both this cohort and an independent approximately 370-donor cohort, the cumulative frequency of public TCR beta family members distinguished carriers of CMV infection plus the relevant HLA type. The ex vivo response was dominated by HLA-C-restricted CMV-specific TCR beta clonotypes, and the single most frequent clonotype in two of eight donors was supplied by these HLA-C-restricted clonotypes.

This clonotype appeared a few times. Its antigen is currently not known. Nothing much larger sits one base from this clone, and base qualities are not available. Recombination connected TRBV11-2 to TRBJ2-7; the D segment is perhaps TRBD1 or TRBD2, each sharing 5 matched bases. This TCR derives from a human donor in good health (CMV status not recorded). Some clones in this sample may be carry-over from other donors' samples. The source material was CD8+ T cells from cultured PBMCs, sampled from culture after CMV antigen stimulation. The nucleotide sequence is TGTGCCAGCAGCTTAGATGAGGGGCCCTACGAGCAGTACTTC. It specifies CASSLDEGPYEQYF.